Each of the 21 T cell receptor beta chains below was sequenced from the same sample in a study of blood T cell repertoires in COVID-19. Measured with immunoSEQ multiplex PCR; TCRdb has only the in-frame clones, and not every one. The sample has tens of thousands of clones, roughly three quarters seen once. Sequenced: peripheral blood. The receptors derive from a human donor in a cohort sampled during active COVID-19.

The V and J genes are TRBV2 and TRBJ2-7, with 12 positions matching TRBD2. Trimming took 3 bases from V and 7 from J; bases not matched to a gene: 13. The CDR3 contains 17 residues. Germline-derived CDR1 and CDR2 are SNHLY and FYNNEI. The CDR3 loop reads CASSDAGLAGGPREQYV. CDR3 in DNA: TGTGCCAGCAGTGACGCGGGTCTAGCGGGAGGGCCTAGGGAGCAGTACGTC.

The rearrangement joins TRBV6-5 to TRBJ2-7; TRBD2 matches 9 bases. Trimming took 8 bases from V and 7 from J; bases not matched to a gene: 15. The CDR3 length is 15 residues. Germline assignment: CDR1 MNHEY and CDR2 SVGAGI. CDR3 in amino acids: CASRVKAGGPGEQYV. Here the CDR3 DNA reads TGTGCCAGCCGCGTGAAAGCGGGAGGCCCAGGGGAGCAGTACGTC.

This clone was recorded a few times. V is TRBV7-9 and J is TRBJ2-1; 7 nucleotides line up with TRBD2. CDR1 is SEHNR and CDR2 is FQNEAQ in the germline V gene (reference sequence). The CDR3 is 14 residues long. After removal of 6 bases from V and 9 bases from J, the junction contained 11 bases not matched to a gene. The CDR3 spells CASSSTFTGGEQFF. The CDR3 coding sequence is TGTGCCAGCAGTTCTACTTTCACGGGGGGTGAGCAGTTCTTC.

CDR3 DNA sequence: TGCGCCAGCAGCTCCGGGACTAGCGGGGCCCCGGGGGAGACCCAGTACTTC. This translates into CASSSGTSGAPGETQYF. V is TRBV5-1 and J is TRBJ2-5, with 13 bases aligning to TRBD2. J was trimmed by 5 bases and V by 3 bases; bases with no gene match: 10. In germline, CDR1 is SGHRS, CDR2 YFSETQ. The CDR3 has 17 residues.

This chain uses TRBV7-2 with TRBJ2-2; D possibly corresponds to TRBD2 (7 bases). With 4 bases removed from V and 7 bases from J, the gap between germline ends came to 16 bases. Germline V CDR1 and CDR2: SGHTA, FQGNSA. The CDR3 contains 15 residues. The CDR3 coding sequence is TGTGCCAGCAGCTGGACCACGGGGGGACACGGGGAGCTGTTTTTT. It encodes CASSWTTGGHGELFF.

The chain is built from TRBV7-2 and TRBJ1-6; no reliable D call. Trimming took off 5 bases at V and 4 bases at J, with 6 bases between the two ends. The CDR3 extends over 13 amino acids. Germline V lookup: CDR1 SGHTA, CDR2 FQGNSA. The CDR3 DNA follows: TGTGCCAGCAGCCCGCAGTATAATTCACCCCTCCACTTT. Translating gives CASSPQYNSPLHF.

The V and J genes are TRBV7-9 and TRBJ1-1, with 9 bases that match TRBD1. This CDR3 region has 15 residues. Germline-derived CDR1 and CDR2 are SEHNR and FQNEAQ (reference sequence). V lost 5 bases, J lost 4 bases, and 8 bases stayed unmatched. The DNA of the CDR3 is TGTGCCAGCAGCATGAAGGGACAGGGAGCCACTGAAGCTTTCTTT. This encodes CASSMKGQGATEAFF.

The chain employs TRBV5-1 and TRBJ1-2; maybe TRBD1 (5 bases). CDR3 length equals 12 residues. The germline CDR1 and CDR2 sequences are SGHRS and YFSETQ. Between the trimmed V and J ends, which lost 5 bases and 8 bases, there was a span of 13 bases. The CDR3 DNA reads TGCGCCAGCAGTTCCCCGGGGGAAGGCTACACCTTC. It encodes CASSSPGEGYTF.

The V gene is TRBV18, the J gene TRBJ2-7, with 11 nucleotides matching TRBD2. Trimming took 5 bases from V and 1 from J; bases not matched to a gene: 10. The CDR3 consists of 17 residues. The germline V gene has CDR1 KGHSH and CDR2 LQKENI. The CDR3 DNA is TGTGCCAGCTCATTTCGCTTGACTAGCGGGGAGTCCTACGAGCAGTACTTC. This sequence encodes CASSFRLTSGESYEQYF.

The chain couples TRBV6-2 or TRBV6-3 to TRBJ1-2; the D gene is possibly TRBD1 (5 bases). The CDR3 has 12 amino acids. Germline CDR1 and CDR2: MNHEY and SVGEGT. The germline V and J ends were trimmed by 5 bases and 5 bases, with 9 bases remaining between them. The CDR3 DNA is TGTGCCAGCAGTCTACAGGCTTATGGCTACACCTTC. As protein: CASSLQAYGYTF.

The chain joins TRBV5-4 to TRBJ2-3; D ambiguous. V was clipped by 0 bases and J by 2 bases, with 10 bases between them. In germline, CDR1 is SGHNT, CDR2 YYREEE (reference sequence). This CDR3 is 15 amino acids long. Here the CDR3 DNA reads TGTGCCAGCAGCTTGGTCGGGTTACCCACAGATACGCAGTATTTT. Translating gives CASSLVGLPTDTQYF. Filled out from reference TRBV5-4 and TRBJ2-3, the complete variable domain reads ETGVTQSPTHLIKTRGQQVTLRCSSQSGHNTVSWYQQALGQGPQFIFQYYREEENGRGNFPPRFSGLQFPNYSSELNVNALELDDSALYLCASSLVGLPTDTQYFGPGTRLTVL.

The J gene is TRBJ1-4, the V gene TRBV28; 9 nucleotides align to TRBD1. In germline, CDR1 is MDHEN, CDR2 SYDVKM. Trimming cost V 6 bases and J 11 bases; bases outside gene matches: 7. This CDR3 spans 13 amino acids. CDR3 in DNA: TGTGCCAGCAGCTTCCGACAGGGGGGGAAACTGTTTTTT. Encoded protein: CASSFRQGGKLFF.

DNA of the CDR3: TGCGCCAGCAGCAGGGGTTGGGGCCTCTCTGGAAACACCATATATTTT. Protein: CASSRGWGLSGNTIYF. The J gene is TRBJ1-3, the V gene TRBV5-1; tentatively, D is TRBD1 (5 bases). The CDR3 has 16 residues. Germline V gives CDR1 SGHRS, CDR2 YFSETQ. Trimming shortened V by 4 bases and J by 0 bases, and 14 bases separated the two germline ends.

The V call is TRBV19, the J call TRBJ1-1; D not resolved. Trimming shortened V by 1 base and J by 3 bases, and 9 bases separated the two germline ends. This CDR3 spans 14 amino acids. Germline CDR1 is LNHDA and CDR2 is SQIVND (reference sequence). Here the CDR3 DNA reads TGTGCCAGTAGTATAGCGAATCGGGACACTGAAGCTTTCTTT. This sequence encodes CASSIANRDTEAFF.

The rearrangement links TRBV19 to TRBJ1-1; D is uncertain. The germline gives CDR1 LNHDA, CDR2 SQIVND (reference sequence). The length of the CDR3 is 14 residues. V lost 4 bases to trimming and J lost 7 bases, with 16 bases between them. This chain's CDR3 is CASSKRERMHEAFF. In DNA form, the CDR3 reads TGTGCCAGTAGTAAAAGGGAGCGAATGCATGAAGCTTTCTTT.

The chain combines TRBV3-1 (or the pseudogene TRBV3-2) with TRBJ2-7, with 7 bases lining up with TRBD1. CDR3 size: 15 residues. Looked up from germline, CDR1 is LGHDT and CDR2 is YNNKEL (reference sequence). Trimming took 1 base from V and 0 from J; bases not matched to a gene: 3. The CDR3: CASSQAGQRSYEQYF. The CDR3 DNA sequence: TGTGCCAGCAGCCAAGCGGGACAGCGCTCCTACGAGCAGTACTTC.

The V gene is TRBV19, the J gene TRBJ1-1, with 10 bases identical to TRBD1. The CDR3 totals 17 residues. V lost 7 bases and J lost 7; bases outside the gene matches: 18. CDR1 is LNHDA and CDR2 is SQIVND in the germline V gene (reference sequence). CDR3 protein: CASTEPDRGRGLGEAFF. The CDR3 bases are TGTGCCAGTACCGAGCCCGACAGGGGGCGCGGATTGGGTGAAGCTTTCTTT.

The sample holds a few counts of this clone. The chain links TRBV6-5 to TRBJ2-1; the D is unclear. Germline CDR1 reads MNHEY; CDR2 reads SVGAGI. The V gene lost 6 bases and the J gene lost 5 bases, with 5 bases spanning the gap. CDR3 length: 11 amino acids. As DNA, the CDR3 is TGTGCCAGCAGCCGTAACAATGAGCAGTTCTTC. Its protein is CASSRNNEQFF.

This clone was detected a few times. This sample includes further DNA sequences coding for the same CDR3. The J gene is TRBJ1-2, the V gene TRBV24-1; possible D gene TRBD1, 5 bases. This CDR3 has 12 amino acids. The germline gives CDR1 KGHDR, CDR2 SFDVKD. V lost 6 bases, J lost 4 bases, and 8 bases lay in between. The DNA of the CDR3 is TGTGCCACCAGTCAGGGCCTCTATGGCTACACCTTC. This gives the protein CATSQGLYGYTF.

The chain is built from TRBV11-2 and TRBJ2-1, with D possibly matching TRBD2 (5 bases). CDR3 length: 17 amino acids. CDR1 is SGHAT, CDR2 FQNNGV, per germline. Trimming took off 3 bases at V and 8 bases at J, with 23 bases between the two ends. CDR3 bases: TGTGCCAGCAGCTTCCCCCGAGGAGGTACGAGGGCGGATGAGCAGTTCTTC. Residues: CASSFPRGGTRADEQFF.

CDR3 coding DNA: TGCAGCGTTGGGGGGGATCTCAATCAGCCCCAGCATTTT. Translation: CSVGGDLNQPQHF. The J gene is TRBJ1-5, the V gene TRBV29-1; D perhaps matches TRBD1 (5 bases). Looked up from germline, CDR1 is SQVTM and CDR2 is ANQGSEA. The CDR3 is made up of 13 amino acids. The V end was cut by 4 bases, the J end by 3 bases, with 10 bases between. The complete variable domain, with remaining parts taken from reference TRBV29-1 and TRBJ1-5, reads SAVISQKPSRDICQRGTSLTIQCQVDSQVTMMFWYRQQPGQSLTLIATANQGSEATYESGFVIDKFPISRPNLTFSTLTVSNMSPEDSSIYLCSVGGDLNQPQHFGDGTRLSIL.